These 31 T cell receptor beta chains came from one sample sequenced in a study of control samples from healthy donors and cancer patients (dated by TCRdb to 2020 to 2021). The library came from the immunoSEQ multiplex PCR assay. This immuneACCESS table, as held by TCRdb, lists in-frame sequences with V and J called but not all clones. Of the missing ones, under half trace to an unresolved V gene in checked studies; the others have no known cause. For this sample the table gives some 150,000 clones, of which roughly 92% were detected only once. In total, the top ten clones hold about an eighth of the sample. The sample taken for sequencing was blood. The receptors stem from a man aged 35 to 55 in good health.

The rearrangement links TRBV7-8 to TRBJ1-5; D not certain. The CDR3 length is 13 residues. V was cut by 2 bases and J by 3 bases, with 5 bases left in between. From germline, CDR1 is SGHVS and CDR2 FQNEAQ. Here the CDR3 DNA reads TGTGCCAGCAGCTTATTTGTCAATCAGCCCCAGCATTTT. This translates into CASSLFVNQPQHF.

The chain links TRBV27 to TRBJ1-5; no reliable D call. Trimming left V 3 bases short and J 5 bases short, with 8 bases between. Germline CDR1 reads MNHEY; CDR2 reads SMNVEV (reference sequence). This CDR3 has 13 residues. In nucleotides, the CDR3 is TGTGCCAGCAGTTTTTCCAGCCATCAGCCCCAGCATTTT. Its protein is CASSFSSHQPQHF.

V usage is TRBV3-1 (or the pseudogene TRBV3-2) and J usage is TRBJ2-1; 9 bases fit TRBD2. Trimming took 0 bases from V and 8 from J; bases not matched to a gene: 5. CDR3 length equals 15 residues. Germline CDR1 reads LGHDT; CDR2 reads YNNKEL (reference sequence). CDR3 amino acids: CASSQEAGGPHEQFF. The CDR3 DNA reads as TGTGCCAGCAGCCAAGAGGCGGGAGGGCCACATGAGCAGTTCTTC.

The rearrangement uses TRBV7-3 and TRBJ1-1; D gene uncertain. This CDR3 region has 14 residues. Germline lookup yields CDR1 SGHTA and CDR2 FQGTGA. With 4 bases removed from V and 4 bases from J, the gap between germline ends came to 13 bases. The CDR3 region has the DNA TGTGCCAGCAGCTCCAAGGTGGAGGGCACTGAAGCTTTCTTT. Its translation is CASSSKVEGTEAFF.

The chain uses TRBV7-6 and TRBJ2-5; no clear D. V was pared by 1 base and J by 0 bases, with 15 bases between. Germline CDR1 reads SGHVS; CDR2 reads FNYEAQ. This CDR3 spans 17 amino acids. The CDR3 loop reads CASSLEVPETNQETQYF. Written as DNA, the CDR3 is TGTGCCAGCAGCTTAGAAGTCCCGGAAACGAACCAAGAGACCCAGTACTTC.

This chain joins TRBV24-1 and TRBJ2-3; the match to TRBD1 covers 7 bases. V trimming: 2 bases; J trimming: 5 bases; junction bases outside the gene matches: 12. Germline assignment: CDR1 KGHDR and CDR2 SFDVKD. This CDR3 comprises 17 residues. The CDR3 loop is CATSDSRFGRGLDTQYF. Written as DNA, the CDR3 is TGTGCCACCAGTGATTCGCGTTTTGGCAGGGGGTTAGATACGCAGTATTTT.

The V call is TRBV4-1, the J call TRBJ1-4, with a possible D match to TRBD1 (6 bases). CDR1 and CDR2 from the germline V gene are MGHRA and YSYEKL. Trimming removed 0 bases from V and 10 bases from J, with 9 bases in between. This CDR3 comprises 13 residues. The CDR3, as DNA: TGCGCCAGCAGCCAAGATATAGGGGGAAAACTGTTTTTT. Amino acids: CASSQDIGGKLFF.

This chain links TRBV27 with TRBJ2-5; 10 bases align to TRBD1. The CDR3 spans 16 residues. V was pared by 5 bases and J by 1 base, with 7 bases of the junction left unmatched. Germline values: CDR1 MNHEY, CDR2 SMNVEV (reference sequence). CDR3 protein: CASSRFRDRGQETQYF. The CDR3 nucleotides are TGTGCCAGCAGTAGATTCCGGGACAGGGGCCAAGAGACCCAGTACTTC.

The chain is built from TRBV4-1 and TRBJ1-5, with a weak D call TRBD1 (5 bases). Trimming removed 1 base from V and 9 bases from J, with 19 bases in between. CDR1 and CDR2 from the germline V gene are MGHRA and YSYEKL. The CDR3 has 16 residues. CDR3 bases: TGCGCCAGCAGCCAAGTGAGCGGAGGGGCCCGGTCGCCCCAGCATTTT. Its translation: CASSQVSGGARSPQHF.

The rearrangement uses TRBV30 and TRBJ1-1; 7 bases fit TRBD1. V was clipped by 1 base and J by 1 base; unmatched bases: 0. Germline-derived CDR1 and CDR2 are GTSNPN and SVGIG (reference sequence). This CDR3 has 13 amino acids. CDR3 sequence (DNA): TGTGCCTGGAGTGGACAGGGGAACACTGAAGCTTTCTTT. Protein: CAWSGQGNTEAFF.

The chain couples TRBV7-8 to TRBJ1-1, with D hard to call. Germline V lookup: CDR1 SGHVS, CDR2 FQNEAQ. The V end was cut by 2 bases, the J end by 4 bases, with 8 bases between. The CDR3 extends over 13 amino acids. The CDR3 reads CASSLLLGTEAFF. In DNA form, the CDR3 reads TGTGCCAGCAGCTTACTTCTCGGCACTGAAGCTTTCTTT.

This chain links TRBV24-1 with TRBJ1-3; 7 nucleotides match TRBD1. The J segment lost 4 bases and the V segment lost 4 bases, leaving 6 bases of the junction unmatched. This CDR3 has 15 residues. Germline lookup yields CDR1 KGHDR and CDR2 SFDVKD. As DNA, the CDR3 is TGTGCCACCAGTGACCCGGGACAGACGGGAAACACCATATATTTT. The encoded protein is CATSDPGQTGNTIYF.

The V and J genes are TRBV5-6 and TRBJ2-7, with D perhaps matching TRBD1 or TRBD2 (6 bases each). Trimming pared 5 bases from V and 0 bases from J, leaving 15 bases between. Per germline, CDR1 SGHDT and CDR2 YYEEEE. CDR3 length: 15 residues. CDR3 sequence reads: CASRRGTRGSYEQYF. Written as DNA, the CDR3 is TGTGCCAGCAGACGCGGGACACGAGGCTCCTACGAGCAGTACTTC.

This rearrangement joins TRBV5-4 to TRBJ1-5; 10 nucleotides align to TRBD1. After removal of 2 bases from V and 4 bases from J, the junction contained 6 bases not matched to a gene. Germline assignment: CDR1 SGHNT and CDR2 YYREEE (reference sequence). This CDR3 contains 16 residues. DNA of the CDR3: TGTGCCAGCAGCTTTGGCGGACAGGGGGAGAATCAGCCCCAGCATTTT. As protein: CASSFGGQGENQPQHF.

The rearrangement links TRBV9 to TRBJ2-3; 9 positions agree with TRBD2. J was trimmed by 6 bases and V by 2 bases; bases with no gene match: 16. The CDR3 consists of 18 residues. Germline V CDR1 and CDR2: SGDLS, YYNGEE. The CDR3 sequence is CASSVRGSSGVFGDTQYF. CDR3 bases: TGTGCCAGCAGCGTTCGCGGGTCTAGCGGGGTGTTTGGTGATACGCAGTATTTT.

The CDR3 DNA sequence: TGCGCCAGCTCGTCCCGCGGCCGGGGGATCACCGGGGAGCTGTTTTTT. Translated: CASSSRGRGITGELFF. The chain is built from TRBV5-1 and TRBJ2-2; perhaps TRBD2 as D (6 bases). Germline assignment: CDR1 SGHRS and CDR2 YFSETQ. There are 16 residues in the CDR3. The V and J ends lost 7 bases and 4 bases respectively, with 20 bases between them. Using reference TRBV5-1 and TRBJ2-2 for the parts outside the CDR3, the full variable domain is KAGVTQTPRYLIKTRGQQVTLSCSPISGHRSVSWYQQTPGQGLQFLFEYFSETQRNKGNFPGRFSGRQFSNSRSEMNVSTLELGDSALYLCASSSRGRGITGELFFGEGSRLTVL.

The chain couples TRBV5-4 to TRBJ2-7, with TRBD1 identical over 10 bases. The CDR3 extends over 15 amino acids. The trim removed 4 bases at V and 4 bases at J, leaving 8 bases unmatched. CDR1 is SGHNT, CDR2 YYREEE, per germline (reference sequence). CDR3 residues: CASSLGGQGGYEQYF. As DNA, the CDR3 is TGTGCCAGCAGCCTGGGCGGACAGGGGGGATACGAGCAGTACTTC.

V and J are TRBV4-1 and TRBJ2-7; the match to TRBD1 covers 7 bases. CDR3 size: 15 residues. From germline, CDR1 is MGHRA and CDR2 YSYEKL. J gave up 3 bases and V 0 bases, and 5 bases lay outside the gene matches. The DNA for the CDR3 is TGCGCCAGCAGCCAAGACGAGACAGGGAGCTACGAGCAGTACTTC. Residues: CASSQDETGSYEQYF.

This chain links TRBV7-6 with TRBJ1-4; 7 bases align to TRBD1. This CDR3 contains 16 residues. V gave up 0 bases and J gave up 8 bases; unmatched junction bases: 9. Per the germline V gene, CDR1 is SGHVS and CDR2 is FNYEAQ. As DNA, the CDR3 is TGTGCCAGCAGCTTAGCCCCACCAGGGGGAGGCGAAAAACTGTTTTTT. It is translated as CASSLAPPGGGEKLFF.

V is TRBV4-3 and J is TRBJ1-1; 9 bases match TRBD1. The CDR3 is made up of 14 amino acids. With 2 bases clipped from V and 4 bases from J, the junction kept 2 bases outside the gene matches. The germline gives CDR1 LGHNA, CDR2 YSLEER. The chain's CDR3 is CASSQTGGGTEAFF. The CDR3 DNA reads TGCGCCAGCAGCCAAACAGGGGGCGGCACTGAAGCTTTCTTT.

The V and J genes are TRBV24-1 and TRBJ2-7; 10 nucleotides line up with TRBD1. This CDR3 region has 15 residues. Germline-derived CDR1 and CDR2 are KGHDR and SFDVKD. V shed 5 bases, J shed 3 bases, and the junction held 6 bases outside the gene matches. The CDR3 DNA sequence: TGTGCCACCAGTGGCGGACAGGGGGTGGGCTACGAGCAGTACTTC. The encoded protein is CATSGGQGVGYEQYF.

The gene calls are TRBV7-9 and TRBJ1-4, with D hard to call. CDR1 is SEHNR and CDR2 is FQNEAQ in the germline V gene (reference sequence). Trimming removed 1 base at V and 3 bases at J, with 12 bases between. The CDR3 length is 16 residues. CDR3 nucleotide sequence: TGTGCCAGCAGCTTAGAGGGTTCTGGAGCTAATGAAAAACTGTTTTTT. Translated, it gives CASSLEGSGANEKLFF.

The chain has TRBV10-3 and TRBJ1-1, with TRBD1 as a possible D gene (5 bases). With 0 bases removed from V and 3 bases from J, the gap between germline ends came to 17 bases. The CDR3 is 17 amino acids. Germline assignment: CDR1 ENHRY and CDR2 SYGVKD. Here the CDR3 reads CAISESLTAKGDTEAFF. The CDR3 nucleotides read TGTGCCATCAGTGAGTCTCTGACAGCCAAGGGAGACACTGAAGCTTTCTTT.

V gene TRBV23-1 combines with J gene TRBJ1-4, with 8 bases lining up with TRBD1. TRBV23-1 is known as an ORF, though its function is uncertain. The CDR3 is made up of 17 amino acids. V was clipped by 1 base and J by 2 bases; unmatched bases: 6. The CDR3 coding sequence is TGCGCCAGCAGTCAATTGGGCAGGGGGCTCACTAATGAAAAACTGTTTTTT. Encoded protein: CASSQLGRGLTNEKLFF.

The gene calls are TRBV10-3 and TRBJ1-1; TRBD1 matches 9 bases. The CDR3 sequence is 15 residues long. Trimming removed 3 bases from V and 5 bases from J; junction bases left unmatched: 7. CDR1 and CDR2 from the germline V gene are ENHRY and SYGVKD. The CDR3: CAISEPGQGRTEAFF. The CDR3 coding sequence is TGTGCCATCAGTGAACCGGGACAGGGAAGAACTGAAGCTTTCTTT.

V is TRBV10-2 and J is TRBJ2-3; D remains ambiguous. Germline V CDR1 and CDR2: WSHSY, SAAADI. The V end was cut by 4 bases, the J end by 6 bases, with 5 bases between. The CDR3 is 11 amino acids. The CDR3, as DNA: TGCGCCAGCAGTGGTTCGGATACGCAGTATTTT. Translation: CASSGSDTQYF.

V is TRBV27 and J is TRBJ1-1; D gene ambiguous. The CDR3 runs to 13 residues. Germline lookup yields CDR1 MNHEY and CDR2 SMNVEV (reference sequence). The V end was cut by 1 base, the J end by 3 bases, with 6 bases between. The CDR3 nucleotides are TGTGCCAGCAGTTTATTATGGGACACTGAAGCTTTCTTT. Protein: CASSLLWDTEAFF.

The genes are TRBV6-2 or TRBV6-3 and TRBJ2-2, with TRBD2 matching 11 bases. This CDR3 spans 15 amino acids. Germline V gene lookup returns CDR1 MNHEY and CDR2 SVGEGT. V was pared by 4 bases and J by 3 bases, with 1 base of the junction left unmatched. The CDR3 DNA is TGTGCCAGCAGTTTAGCGGGGGGGCACACCGGGGAGCTGTTTTTT. Its translation is CASSLAGGHTGELFF.

The count of this clone is one. This chain links TRBV2 with TRBJ1-1; D gene ambiguous. The ends were cut back, 4 bases at V and 0 bases at J, with 21 bases in the middle. Germline CDR1 reads SNHLY; CDR2 reads FYNNEI. The CDR3 runs 18 residues. The CDR3 DNA follows: TGTGCCAGCAGTGGTGAGGACCGCAAACCTACTATGAACACTGAAGCTTTCTTT. It translates to CASSGEDRKPTMNTEAFF.

The J gene is TRBJ1-5, the V gene TRBV4-3; D gene uncertain. Trimming shortened V by 0 bases and J by 4 bases, and 4 bases separated the two germline ends. This CDR3 spans 13 amino acids. Germline assignment: CDR1 LGHNA and CDR2 YSLEER. The CDR3 here is CASSQEENQPQHF. The CDR3 region has the DNA TGCGCCAGCAGCCAAGAAGAGAATCAGCCCCAGCATTTT.

The genes are TRBV29-1 and TRBJ1-1; possibly TRBD1 for D (6 bases). CDR3 length: 13 amino acids. Looked up from germline, CDR1 is SQVTM and CDR2 is ANQGSEA. Trimming removed 6 bases from V and 0 bases from J, with 11 bases in between. As DNA, the CDR3 is TGCAGCGTCTCGGACAGCATGAACACTGAAGCTTTCTTT. The encoded protein is CSVSDSMNTEAFF.